This T cell receptor beta chain emerged from a study of molecular identifiers for immune sequencing clone quantification. Whole-study results and caveats: Researchers reportedly could pick up spiked Jurkat TCR RNA from one cell mixed into about 970,000 naive cells. It was shown that clones above 20 RNA copies held over 99% of effector molecules, but under 1% in naive cells.

The V and J ends lost 0 bases and 7 bases respectively, with 9 bases between them. This CDR3 is 13 amino acids long. Germline-derived CDR1 and CDR2 are MNHEY and SVGAGI. This clonotype was found a few times. Antigen: not known. Each CDR3 protein is one row after TCRdb ran MiXCR on the PCR reads. The table lists about 640,000 distinct CDR3 sequences, around 20% of them singletons, with around 0.9% in the top ten. Naive CD8 sequencing libraries were generated from roughly 20,000 to 1,000,000 sorted cells, with 10%, 30% or 50% RNA as input. Naive CD8 T cells, phenotype CD8+CD4-CCR7+CD45RA+, were sorted. The clonotype comes from a human donor in good health. Some libraries in this study had Jurkat cell RNA spiked in. The rearrangement links TRBV6-5 to TRBJ1-2; D is unclear. Sequenced material: naive CD8+ T cells from blood, with Jurkat cell RNA spiked in. As to subset: FACS-sorted CD8+CD4-CCR7+CD45RA+ naive T cells. The CDR3 DNA reads TGTGCCAGCAGTTACTCGACCAGTTTTGGCTACACCTTC. Its translation is CASSYSTSFGYTF.